This TCR beta chain was identified in a study of OX40 agonist ivuxolimab in advanced cancers. Broadly, across the study: Ivuxolimab was an agonistic, fully human IgG2 monoclonal antibody directed against OX40 (CD134), a costimulatory receptor. Of the roughly 50 dose-escalation patients, hepatocellular carcinoma was present in about 19, melanoma in approximately 15, renal cell carcinoma in 9 and head and neck cancer in 9. Partial responses occurred in three dose-escalation patients: two with cutaneous melanoma and one with hepatocellular carcinoma. Intravenous ivuxolimab was administered to patients every 2 weeks at six dose levels: 0.01, 0.1, 0.3, 1.5, 3 and 10 mg/kg. The purpose of peripheral TCRbeta sequencing was to test whether ivuxolimab changed TCR sequence diversity and led to clonal T-cell expansion. In the dose-escalation cohort, approximately 83% of patients were male, and the mean age was approximately 60 years with a range of roughly 20 to 80. Prior anti-PD-1, anti-PD-L1 or anti-CTLA-4 therapy was permitted, and about 40% of dose-escalation patients had received checkpoint inhibitors. The paper covers the monotherapy dose-escalation part of the phase I ivuxolimab trial, which included N of about 50 patients.

The trial excluded patients who had a history of autoimmune disease or who were on systemic immunosuppression. In every dose cohort, peripheral blood was drawn for TCR sequencing at baseline, cycle 4 day 1, and cycle 7 day 1. The samples were taken from a phase I, first-in-human, multicenter, open-label dose-escalation trial of ivuxolimab. The trial enrolled adults with locally advanced or metastatic head and neck squamous cell, hepatocellular, melanoma or renal cell carcinoma. Before TCR sequencing, CD4+ T cells and CD8+ T cells from peripheral blood were sorted into separate populations. For sequencing of the TCRbeta CDR3 region, genomic DNA was extracted from the sorted cells. TCRbeta CDR3 regions were sequenced using the immunoSEQ Assay. The table was pulled from immuneACCESS by TCRdb, which kept in-frame rearrangements only. Such tables lose some clones; where checked, under half of the loss comes from unresolved V genes, and the rest has no known cause. The sample data list some 87,000 clones, and 85% to 95% of these were observed just once. 0.43% of the sample is taken by the ten largest.

This clone was detected only a few times. Its cognate antigen has yet to be identified. No base-level quality is on record; no much larger clone is a single base apart. General conclusions and limits of the study: Clonal expansion of both CD4+ and CD8+ blood T cells was observed from baseline to week 6 at doses 0.1 to 3.0 mg/kg. Low levels of normalized T-cell clonal expansion were also seen in some patients who did not respond. In partial responders in the 0.1-3.0 mg/kg groups, normalized peripheral clonal expansion was found to be among the lowest, especially among CD8+ T cells. Which antigens the clonally expanded peripheral T cells were specific for was not determined. After ivuxolimab, expanded clones were on average more numerous among CD8+ T cells than among CD4+ T cells.

Per the germline V gene (reference sequence), SEHNR is the CDR1 and FQNEAQ is the CDR2. Measured from the cysteine to the phenylalanine, the CDR3 is 16 residues long. Only the CDR3 region is kept as DNA, spanning 48 bases read in frame from base 1. V lost 5 bases and J lost 0 bases; the stretch between them is 14 bases long. Source: CD4+ or CD8+ T cells sorted from blood, taken in a trial of the OX40 agonist ivuxolimab. The sequence came from an adult with an advanced solid tumor such as melanoma, head and neck, liver or kidney cancer. The chain employs TRBV7-9 and TRBJ1-5; the D gene is perhaps TRBD1, on 5 matching bases. This receptor has the CDR3 CASSPGDGFSNQPQHF. At the DNA level, the sequence is TGTGCCAGCAGCCCCGGGGACGGCTTTAGCAATCAGCCCCAGCATTTT.